The T cell receptor beta chain under discussion was sequenced for a study of T cell responses to AZD1222 COVID-19 vaccine. As for this clone: Antigen unknown.

Study-level points and caveats: Targets within unmutated variant regions were reportedly found for nearly half of spike-specific TCRs.

Per germline, CDR1 SGDLS and CDR2 YYNGEE. With V trimmed by 2 bases and J by 8 bases, 18 bases remained unmatched. The CDR3 is 17 residues long. The method was immunoSEQ multiplex PCR; TCRdb's version includes in-frame clones alone and lacks a portion of them. Of more than 140,000 clones in the sample, 88% were seen once. The specimen was peripheral blood, collected on day 0 of AZD1222 vaccination. The chain combines TRBV9 with TRBJ1-2; 7 positions agree with TRBD1. The origin of this receptor is an adult in good health. The CDR3 is CASSVDIVVQGTEGYTF. The CDR3 region has the DNA TGTGCCAGCAGCGTTGATATAGTGGTACAGGGGACCGAAGGCTACACCTTC.